Below, 21 T cell receptor beta chains from the same sample are listed, as sequenced in a study of T cell repertoires in cytomegalovirus infection. No antigen is known for these receptors. TCRdb processed the reads anew with MiXCR; each CDR3 protein has one entry. The data contain approximately 270,000 distinct CDR3 sequences, less than 25% of them singletons. The material sequenced was cultured PBMCs, taken from culture after CMV antigen stimulation. These receptors were collected from a human donor in good health (CMV status not recorded). Some clones in this sample may be carry-over from other donors' samples.

The J gene is TRBJ1-5, the V gene TRBV2; 8 nucleotides line up with TRBD1. This CDR3 region has 13 residues. V lost 8 bases and J lost 6; bases outside the gene matches: 6. Per germline, CDR1 SNHLY and CDR2 FYNNEI. In DNA, the CDR3 is TGTGCCAGCCTGACAGGGGAGGGTCAGCCCCAGCATTTT. It specifies CASLTGEGQPQHF.

There are many counts of this clonotype. The chain combines TRBV20-1 with TRBJ1-1; D uncertain. Germline CDR1 DFQATT, CDR2 SNEGSKA (reference sequence). V was pared by 7 bases and J by 6 bases, with 27 bases between. CDR3 length equals 16 residues. CDR3 sequence reads: CSGRVTGLNYGAEAFF. The CDR3 nucleotides are TGCAGTGGAAGAGTAACGGGTCTCAATTACGGGGCTGAAGCTTTCTTT.

With regard to this clonotype: This could be a read error, since a much larger clone is one nucleotide away. The chain is built from TRBV6-1 and TRBJ2-1; D remains ambiguous. Trimming cost V 6 bases and J 9 bases, with 9 bases left between them. Germline lookup yields CDR1 MNHNS and CDR2 SASEGT. The CDR3 loop spans 11 amino acids. The CDR3 loop is CASSGWAEQFF. The CDR3 DNA is TGTGCCAGCAGCGGGTGGGCTGAGCAGTTCTTC.

This chain uses TRBV19 with TRBJ1-1, with 9 bases identical to TRBD1. V lost 4 bases, J lost 1 base, and 4 bases stayed unmatched. Germline values: CDR1 LNHDA, CDR2 SQIVND (reference sequence). The CDR3 loop spans 15 amino acids. The DNA for the CDR3 is TGTGCCAGTAGTAAGGACAGGGGAAGGAACACTGAAGCTTTCTTT. Translated: CASSKDRGRNTEAFF.

In this sample, this clonotype turned up a few times. V and J are TRBV5-6 and TRBJ1-2, with 9 bases lining up with TRBD1. With 2 bases clipped from V and 1 base from J, the junction kept 6 bases outside the gene matches. Germline CDR1 SGHDT, CDR2 YYEEEE. CDR3 length: 16 residues. The CDR3 protein is CASSLGRTGVNYGYTF. CDR3 coding DNA: TGTGCCAGCAGCTTAGGCCGGACAGGGGTTAACTATGGCTACACCTTC.

J is TRBJ2-3 and V is TRBV9; D tentatively fits TRBD1 or TRBD2 (6 bases each). Germline CDR1 SGDLS, CDR2 YYNGEE. Trimming removed 3 bases at V and 4 bases at J, with 21 bases between. This CDR3 region has 17 residues. CDR3 region: CASSGLQGLPPADTQYF. DNA of the CDR3: TGTGCCAGCAGCGGACTACAGGGACTCCCCCCCGCAGATACGCAGTATTTT.

The chain recombines TRBV4-3 with TRBJ1-1, with TRBD1 as a possible D gene (5 bases). Germline loops: CDR1 LGHNA, CDR2 YSLEER. V lost 4 bases, J lost 8 bases, and 20 bases lay in between. The CDR3 spans 15 residues. CDR3 residues: CASSPDSSGFLEAFF. CDR3 in DNA: TGCGCCAGCAGCCCCGACAGTAGTGGATTTTTGGAAGCTTTCTTT.

This clonotype was seen more than once but under ten times. The chain is built from TRBV5-1 and TRBJ2-7, with 11 bases identical to TRBD2. Looked up from germline, CDR1 is SGHRS and CDR2 is YFSETQ. J lost 4 bases, V lost 4 bases, and 7 bases had no gene match. The CDR3 extends over 15 amino acids. The CDR3 region is CASSRPGLAVYEQYF. The CDR3, as DNA: TGCGCCAGCAGCCGGCCGGGACTAGCGGTTTACGAGCAGTACTTC.

There are many counts of this clonotype. The chain is built from TRBV27 and TRBJ1-2, with D perhaps matching TRBD1 (5 bases). The germline V gene encodes CDR1 MNHEY and CDR2 SMNVEV (reference sequence). CDR3 length: 15 amino acids. Trimming shortened V by 5 bases and J by 2 bases, and 15 bases separated the two germline ends. This chain's CDR3 is CASSPTGTGNYGYTF. The CDR3 DNA reads as TGTGCCAGCAGTCCAACCGGGACGGGAAACTATGGCTACACCTTC.

The rearrangement joins TRBV7-9 to TRBJ2-5; D possibly matches TRBD1 or TRBD2 (5 bases each). CDR3 length: 13 amino acids. The V gene's germline CDR1 is SEHNR and CDR2 FQNEAQ (reference sequence). Trimming took 9 bases from V and 4 from J, leaving 15 bases between them. Here the CDR3 DNA reads TGTGCCAGTGATAGAGGGGCGGGAGAGACCCAGTACTTC. It yields the protein CASDRGAGETQYF.

This clonotype was detected only a few times. J is TRBJ2-1 and V is TRBV7-2; 8 bases match TRBD1. J lost 6 bases, V lost 5 bases, and 12 bases had no gene match. CDR1 is SGHTA, CDR2 FQGNSA, per germline. The CDR3 length is 16 residues. CDR3 DNA sequence: TGTGCCAGCAGCCGTGAAAGGACAGGGTCCCTCAATGAGCAGTTCTTC. Translated, it gives CASSRERTGSLNEQFF.

The rearrangement links TRBV20-1 to TRBJ2-1; TRBD2 matches at 10 bases. After removal of 1 base from V and 4 bases from J, the junction contained 4 bases not matched to a gene. Germline loops: CDR1 DFQATT, CDR2 SNEGSKA (reference sequence). The CDR3 is made up of 15 amino acids. CDR3 residues: CSARALAGGYNEQFF. Here the CDR3 DNA reads TGCAGTGCTAGAGCCTTAGCGGGAGGTTACAATGAGCAGTTCTTC.

This clonotype showed up many times. The chain uses TRBV10-1 and TRBJ2-2; no firm D call. The CDR3 totals 14 residues. In germline, CDR1 is WNHNN, CDR2 SYGVQD (reference sequence). The V end lost 4 bases, the J end lost 1 base, and 7 bases lay between the germline ends. The CDR3 here is CASSGTLNTGELFF. Written as DNA, the CDR3 is TGCGCCAGCAGTGGCACCCTGAACACCGGGGAGCTGTTTTTT.

This clonotype has a handful of counts. The rearrangement links TRBV7-2 to TRBJ1-2; D is unresolved. The ends were cut back, 2 bases at V and 2 bases at J, with 9 bases in the middle. This CDR3 is 14 amino acids long. Germline-derived CDR1 and CDR2 are SGHTA and FQGNSA. CDR3 protein: CASSLTLENYGYTF. CDR3 in DNA: TGTGCCAGCAGCTTAACGTTAGAAAACTATGGCTACACCTTC.

This clonotype was observed a handful of times. The J gene is TRBJ1-5, the V gene TRBV19; a weak D match, TRBD1 (6 bases). Per germline, CDR1 LNHDA and CDR2 SQIVND (reference sequence). Trimming removed 7 bases at V and 0 bases at J, with 16 bases between. The CDR3 is 16 residues long. The CDR3 region has the DNA TGTGCCAGTAAGGAGGACAGAATGCATAGCAATCAGCCCCAGCATTTT. Translating gives CASKEDRMHSNQPQHF.

V and J are TRBV10-3 and TRBJ1-2; no definite D call. CDR3 length: 11 residues. Germline assignment: CDR1 ENHRY and CDR2 SYGVKD. V dropped 4 bases and J dropped 5 bases, with 5 bases sitting between them. CDR3: CAISAAYGYTF. Here the CDR3 DNA reads TGTGCCATCAGTGCAGCATATGGCTACACCTTC.

The chain employs TRBV6-2 or TRBV6-3 and TRBJ2-7; D remains ambiguous. Trimming left V 4 bases short and J 2 bases short, with 6 bases between. The CDR3 runs to 12 residues. Germline assignment: CDR1 MNHEY and CDR2 SVGEGT. CDR3 region: CASSSAPYEQYV. For the CDR3, the DNA is TGTGCCAGCAGTTCGGCCCCCTACGAGCAGTACGTC.

V usage is TRBV19 and J usage is TRBJ1-1, with a possible D match to TRBD1 (5 bases). Germline-derived CDR1 and CDR2 are LNHDA and SQIVND (reference sequence). The CDR3 loop spans 14 amino acids. The V and J ends lost 4 bases and 3 bases respectively, with 12 bases between them. CDR3 bases: TGTGCCAGTAGTAATACAGGCGAGGACACTGAAGCTTTCTTT. This sequence encodes CASSNTGEDTEAFF.

The genes are TRBV7-9 and TRBJ1-5; the D is unclear. This CDR3 contains 14 residues. CDR1 is SEHNR, CDR2 FQNEAQ, per germline (reference sequence). Trimming left V 2 bases short and J 4 bases short, with 9 bases between. CDR3 sequence: CASSLSSGNQPQHF. As DNA, the CDR3 is TGTGCCAGCAGCTTAAGTTCAGGAAATCAGCCCCAGCATTTT. Full variable domain (rest looked up from reference TRBV7-9 and TRBJ1-5): DTGVSQNPRHKITKRGQNVTFRCDPISEHNRLYWYRQTLGQGPEFLTYFQNEAQLEKSRLLSDRFSAERPKGSFSTLEIQRTEQGDSAMYLCASSLSSGNQPQHFGDGTRLSIL.

This clonotype has ten or more counts. The chain links TRBV19 to TRBJ2-3; TRBD1 or TRBD2 may be the D gene (6 bases each). V lost 5 bases, J lost 0 bases, and 12 bases lay in between. This CDR3 has 15 residues. Germline loops: CDR1 LNHDA, CDR2 SQIVND (reference sequence). Here the CDR3 DNA reads TGTGCCAGTAGTGATGGGGGGCCTAGCACAGATACGCAGTATTTT. Translation: CASSDGGPSTDTQYF. Drawing the rest from reference TRBV19 and TRBJ2-3, the complete variable domain is DGGITQSPKYLFRKEGQNVTLSCEQNLNHDAMYWYRQDPGQGLRLIYYSQIVNDFQKGDIAEGYSVSREKKESFPLTVTSAQKNPTAFYLCASSDGGPSTDTQYFGPGTRLTVL.

This clonotype was seen a few times. The chain combines TRBV4-1 with TRBJ1-2; D is ambiguous. The CDR3 has 12 amino acids. Germline values: CDR1 MGHRA, CDR2 YSYEKL. Trimming stripped 8 bases from V and 4 bases from J, with 11 bases between. The CDR3 DNA reads as TGCGCCAGCTATGGGCTACCCTATGGCTACACCTTC. Its translation: CASYGLPYGYTF.